A selection of T cell receptor beta chains follows, all from one sample in a study of shared clonotypes between healthy human individuals. Using immunoSEQ multiplex PCR, the repertoire was profiled, and TCRdb retains in-frame clones only, with some absent. The profile covers millions of clones, with 95% appearing a single time and 0.1% to 0.15% taken by the ten largest. The sample was naive CD4+ T cells sorted from blood. These TCRs come from a young man in good health. Each CDR3 is given with its conserved first and last residue. D genes are given only for firm matches.

j_gene,d_gene,v_gene,CDR3aa,CDR3nt
TRBJ1-4,.,TRBV10-3,CAIRERGEKLFF,TGTGCCATCAGGGAAAGGGGTGAAAAACTGTTTTTT
TRBJ1-1,.,TRBV28,CASTTHSGGTEAFF,TGTGCCAGCACTACTCATAGTGGTGGCACTGAAGCTTTCTTT
TRBJ1-2,TRBD1,TRBV18,CASSEQGNNYGYTF,TGTGCCAGCTCAGAACAGGGGAACAACTATGGCTACACCTTC
TRBJ2-1,TRBD2,TRBV27,CASRIAGLDYNEQFF,TGTGCCAGCCGCATAGCGGGACTGGATTACAATGAGCAGTTCTTC
TRBJ2-2,.,TRBV2,CASSPQGLDTGELFF,TGTGCCAGCAGTCCACAGGGTTTGGACACCGGGGAGCTGTTTTTT
TRBJ2-2,.,TRBV19,CASSIPRARELFF,TGTGCCAGTAGTATACCCCGAGCTAGGGAGCTGTTTTTT
TRBJ1-5,.,TRBV25-1,CASSETGMGQPQHF,TGTGCCAGCAGTGAAACAGGGATGGGTCAGCCCCAGCATTTT
TRBJ1-3,.,TRBV5-1,CASSFDRSSGNTIYF,TGCGCCAGCAGCTTTGATCGTTCCTCTGGAAACACCATATATTTT
TRBJ1-1,.,TRBV2,CASSDRGVGTEAFF,TGTGCCAGCAGTGACCGGGGGGTTGGCACTGAAGCTTTCTTT
TRBJ2-3,TRBD2,TRBV28,CASSRAGGLADTQYF,TGTGCCAGCAGTCGGGCGGGGGGGTTGGCAGATACGCAGTATTTT
TRBJ2-2,.,TRBV5-6,CASSLDFTGELFF,TGTGCCAGCAGCTTAGATTTCACCGGGGAGCTGTTTTTT
TRBJ2-7,TRBD1,TRBV2,CASSENHWTGTYEQYF,TGTGCCAGCAGTGAAAATCATTGGACAGGGACCTACGAGCAGTACTTC
TRBJ1-5,.,TRBV10-2,CASSDRGNQPQHF,TGCGCCAGCAGTGACCGAGGCAATCAGCCCCAGCATTTT
TRBJ2-5,TRBD1,TRBV7-9,CASSLDRQETQYF,TGTGCCAGCAGCCTGGACAGGCAAGAGACCCAGTACTTC
TRBJ1-2,.,TRBV18,CASSPNREGYTF,TGTGCCAGCTCTCCGAATAGGGAGGGCTACACCTTC
TRBJ1-6,.,TRBV7-9,CASSPKGGNSPLHF,TGTGCCAGCAGTCCCAAGGGGGGCAATTCACCCCTCCACTTT